One sample yielded the 22 T cell receptor beta chains listed below, sequenced in a study of blood T cell repertoires in COVID-19. Here immunoSEQ multiplex PCR was the method, and the copy in TCRdb shows in-frame clones only, minus some. The sample has 200,000 or so clones, less than 90% seen once. The sequenced material came from peripheral blood. All receptors come from a man between 70 and 80 years old with active or convalescent COVID-19.

J is TRBJ1-5 and V is TRBV19, with 7 bases identical to TRBD1. V was pared by 6 bases and J by 7 bases, with 6 bases of the junction left unmatched. The V gene's germline CDR1 is LNHDA and CDR2 SQIVND (reference sequence). The CDR3 has 13 residues. The CDR3 sequence is CASSRGTVQPQHF. The CDR3 bases are TGTGCCAGTAGCAGGGGGACTGTCCAGCCCCAGCATTTT.

This clone came up a few times. The CDR3 is CASSQGGLAGAASYNEQFF. The CDR3 DNA sequence: TGCGCCAGCAGCCAAGGGGGACTAGCGGGGGCGGCTTCCTACAATGAGCAGTTCTTC. The chain uses TRBV4-1 and TRBJ2-1, with 14 positions matching TRBD2. The CDR3 totals 19 residues. Germline trimming cut 1 base from V and 1 base from J; bases unmatched to any gene: 6. The germline gives CDR1 MGHRA, CDR2 YSYEKL.

There are a few counts of this clone. The J gene is TRBJ2-5, the V gene TRBV5-1; 9 nucleotides agree with TRBD1. With V trimmed by 4 bases and J by 5 bases, 9 bases remained unmatched. Germline lookup yields CDR1 SGHRS and CDR2 YFSETQ. The CDR3 loop spans 15 amino acids. In nucleotides, the CDR3 is TGCGCCAGCAGCCCAACGGGGACAGGGATCGAGACCCAGTACTTC. Translating gives CASSPTGTGIETQYF.

The chain uses TRBV24-1 and TRBJ2-7, with D hard to call. The CDR3 contains 13 residues. Trimming pared 2 bases from V and 6 bases from J, leaving 10 bases between. Per the germline V gene, CDR1 is KGHDR and CDR2 is SFDVKD. As DNA, the CDR3 is TGTGCCACCAGTGATTCGGTAGCTGGCGAGCAGTACTTC. Amino acid sequence: CATSDSVAGEQYF.

The chain links TRBV6-2 or TRBV6-3 to TRBJ2-7; 10 bases agree with TRBD1. Germline loops: CDR1 MNHEY, CDR2 SVGEGT. The junction had 8 bases not matched to a gene; V was cut back by 6 bases and J by 3 bases. The CDR3 sequence is 15 residues long. This CDR3 reads CASSPPGTGVYEQYF. CDR3 DNA sequence: TGTGCCAGCAGCCCCCCCGGGACAGGGGTCTACGAGCAGTACTTC.

The chain joins TRBV3-1 (or the pseudogene TRBV3-2) to TRBJ2-7; 8 nucleotides line up with TRBD2. This CDR3 is built from 15 residues. V was clipped by 6 bases and J by 3 bases; unmatched bases: 10. Germline CDR1 and CDR2: LGHDT and YNNKEL (reference sequence). The CDR3 sequence is CASSPGAGGLYEQYF. CDR3 DNA sequence: TGTGCCAGCAGTCCCGGGGCGGGGGGACTCTACGAGCAGTACTTC.

The genes are TRBV28 and TRBJ2-3; D possibly corresponds to TRBD2 (6 bases). With 3 bases removed from V and 2 bases from J, the gap between germline ends came to 12 bases. Germline assignment: CDR1 MDHEN and CDR2 SYDVKM. The CDR3 has 15 residues. CDR3 protein: CASSLRSGSTDTQYF. CDR3 sequence (DNA): TGTGCCAGCAGTTTGCGTAGCGGATCCACAGATACGCAGTATTTT.

The chain uses TRBV12-5 and TRBJ2-5; TRBD2 might be the D (7 bases). Trimming took off 0 bases at V and 5 bases at J, with 13 bases between the two ends. This CDR3 comprises 15 residues. Germline assignment: CDR1 LGHNT and CDR2 FRNRAP. CDR3 sequence (DNA): TGTGCTAGTGGTTTGGTGCGGGGGCTGAGGGAGACCCAGTACTTC. Translating it yields CASGLVRGLRETQYF.

V and J are TRBV7-9 and TRBJ1-2, with TRBD1 matching over 7 bases. J lost 2 bases, V lost 5 bases, and 5 bases had no gene match. The CDR3 covers 14 residues. CDR1 and CDR2 from the germline V gene are SEHNR and FQNEAQ (reference sequence). CDR3 amino acids: CASSTSTGNYGYTF. The CDR3 region has the DNA TGTGCCAGCAGCACATCGACAGGGAACTATGGCTACACCTTC.

This rearrangement joins TRBV7-2 to TRBJ1-1, with a possible D match to TRBD1 (5 bases). This CDR3 has 13 residues. Looked up from germline, CDR1 is SGHTA and CDR2 is FQGNSA. Deletions cut 3 bases from V and 6 bases from J, with 11 bases between. CDR3 coding DNA: TGTGCCAGCAGCTTTGGGGCCTCCGCTGAAGCTTTCTTT. Protein: CASSFGASAEAFF.

J is TRBJ2-3 and V is TRBV5-1; 7 bases match TRBD2. V was pared by 3 bases and J by 2 bases, with 6 bases of the junction left unmatched. This CDR3 comprises 15 residues. Germline values: CDR1 SGHRS, CDR2 YFSETQ. The CDR3 loop reads CASSWSGTDTDTQYF. CDR3 DNA: TGCGCCAGCAGCTGGAGCGGGACCGACACAGATACGCAGTATTTT.

The table lists this clone with a few counts. This rearrangement joins TRBV9 to TRBJ2-2; D gene ambiguous. Germline-derived CDR1 and CDR2 are SGDLS and YYNGEE. This CDR3 has 13 residues. The germline V and J ends were trimmed by 4 bases and 7 bases, with 11 bases remaining between them. The CDR3: CASSPLRVGELFF. CDR3 nucleotide sequence: TGTGCCAGCAGCCCCCTCCGTGTCGGGGAGCTGTTTTTT.

V is TRBV12-3 or TRBV12-4 and J is TRBJ1-2; D is possibly TRBD1 (6 bases). V lost 5 bases and J 7 bases, leaving 14 bases between the germline ends. The CDR3 totals 13 residues. CDR3 protein: CASSGTGSGGYTF. CDR3 nucleotide sequence: TGTGCCAGCAGTGGCACAGGGTCTGGTGGCTACACCTTC.

The V call is TRBV20-1, the J call TRBJ2-6, with 8 bases aligning to TRBD1. CDR3 length: 15 residues. V trimming: 3 bases; J trimming: 0 bases; junction bases outside the gene matches: 1. CDR1 DFQATT and CDR2 SNEGSKA come from the germline V gene (reference sequence). The CDR3 sequence is CSASQGASGANVLTF. CDR3 DNA: TGCAGTGCTAGTCAGGGGGCCTCTGGGGCCAACGTCCTGACTTTC.

The chain employs TRBV5-5 and TRBJ2-2, with D unresolved. Trimming pared 4 bases from V and 8 bases from J, leaving 9 bases between. The CDR3 is 12 amino acids. CDR1 is SGHKS and CDR2 is YYEKEE in the germline V gene (reference sequence). The CDR3 coding sequence is TGTGCCAGCAGCCAGCCGGAGGGGGAGCTGTTTTTT. Protein product: CASSQPEGELFF.

In regard to this clone: The junction departs from germline at one end; a sequencing error may be responsible. The V gene is TRBV15, the J gene TRBJ2-1; the match to TRBD2 covers 7 bases. The CDR3 is 13 residues long. Per the germline V gene, CDR1 is LNHNV and CDR2 is YYDKDF (reference sequence). In DNA, the CDR3 is TGTGCCACCAGCCGCGGGGAGGGCCCCCCCTTGATCTTC. Amino acids: CATSRGEGPPLIF.

This sequence joins TRBV7-9 and TRBJ1-4; possibly TRBD1 for D (6 bases). Germline CDR1 and CDR2: SEHNR and FQNEAQ (reference sequence). Trimming stripped 0 bases from V and 14 bases from J, with 13 bases between. The CDR3 covers 13 residues. The CDR3 DNA is TGTGCCAGCAGCTTAGCGGTGGGTAGGGGGCTGTTTTTT. The encoded protein is CASSLAVGRGLFF. Based on the CDR3 plus reference TRBV7-9 and TRBJ1-4, the full variable domain is DTGVSQNPRHKITKRGQNVTFRCDPISEHNRLYWYRQTLGQGPEFLTYFQNEAQLEKSRLLSDRFSAERPKGSFSTLEIQRTEQGDSAMYLCASSLAVGRGLFFGSGTQLSVL.

V usage is TRBV6-1 and J usage is TRBJ2-2; tentatively, D is TRBD2 (6 bases). This CDR3 has 14 amino acids. The germline V gene encodes CDR1 MNHNS and CDR2 SASEGT. The V end lost 3 bases, the J end lost 6 bases, and 11 bases lay between the germline ends. The CDR3 coding sequence is TGTGCCAGCAGTGAGCCATCGGGGGCCGGGGAGCTGTTTTTT. The encoded protein is CASSEPSGAGELFF.

V usage is TRBV19 and J usage is TRBJ2-7; 13 nucleotides line up with TRBD2. Germline assignment: CDR1 LNHDA and CDR2 SQIVND (reference sequence). V lost 6 bases and J lost 4; bases outside the gene matches: 15. The CDR3 covers 18 residues. This chain's CDR3 is CASSLMGGLAGPKYEQYF. DNA of the CDR3: TGTGCCAGTAGCCTCATGGGGGGACTAGCGGGACCGAAATACGAGCAGTACTTC.

The CDR3 region is CSVSYELAGGEQFF. DNA for the CDR3: TGCAGCGTTAGTTACGAACTAGCCGGCGGTGAGCAGTTCTTC. V gene TRBV29-1 combines with J gene TRBJ2-1; TRBD2 might be the D (6 bases). Germline loops: CDR1 SQVTM, CDR2 ANQGSEA. This CDR3 is built from 14 residues. V shed 5 bases and J shed 9 bases, with 20 bases lying between them.

The CDR3 DNA reads TGTGCCATCAGGGACAGGGCTAACACTGAAGCTTTCTTT. As protein: CAIRDRANTEAFF. This sequence joins TRBV10-3 and TRBJ1-1; 8 nucleotides line up with TRBD1. Trimming removed 6 bases from V and 2 bases from J; junction bases left unmatched: 2. The CDR3 has 13 amino acids. From germline, CDR1 is ENHRY and CDR2 SYGVKD.

The chain links TRBV14 to TRBJ2-7; the match to TRBD2 covers 9 bases. The CDR3 spans 14 residues. Germline trimming cut 4 bases from V and 0 bases from J; bases unmatched to any gene: 1. Germline-derived CDR1 and CDR2 are SGHDN and FVKESK. CDR3 nucleotide sequence: TGTGCCAGCAGCCTGGGACTAGCCTCCTACGAGCAGTACTTC. Its translation: CASSLGLASYEQYF. Variable domain in full (rest from reference TRBV14 and TRBJ2-7): EAGVTQFPSHSVIEKGQTVTLRCDPISGHDNLYWYRRVMGKEIKFLLHFVKESKQDESGMPNNRFLAERTGGTYSTLKVQPAELEDSGVYFCASSLGLASYEQYFGPGTRLTVT.